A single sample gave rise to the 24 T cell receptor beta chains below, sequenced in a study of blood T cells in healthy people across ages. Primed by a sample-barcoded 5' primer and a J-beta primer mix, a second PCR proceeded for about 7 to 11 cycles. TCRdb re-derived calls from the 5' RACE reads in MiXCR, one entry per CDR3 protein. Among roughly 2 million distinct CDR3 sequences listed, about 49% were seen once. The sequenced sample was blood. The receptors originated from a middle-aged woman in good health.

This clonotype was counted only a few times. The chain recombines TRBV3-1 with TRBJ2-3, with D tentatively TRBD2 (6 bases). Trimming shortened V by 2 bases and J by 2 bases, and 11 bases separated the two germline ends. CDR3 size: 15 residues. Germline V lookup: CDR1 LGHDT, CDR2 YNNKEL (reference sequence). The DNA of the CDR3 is TGTGCCAGCAGCCAACTAGCGCCGAACACAGATACGCAGTATTTT. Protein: CASSQLAPNTDTQYF.

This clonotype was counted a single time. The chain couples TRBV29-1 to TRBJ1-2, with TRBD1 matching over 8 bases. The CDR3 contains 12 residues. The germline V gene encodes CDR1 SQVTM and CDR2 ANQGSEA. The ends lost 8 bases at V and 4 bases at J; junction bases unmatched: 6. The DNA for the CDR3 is TGCAGCTTCGGGACAGGCGGCTATGGCTACACCTTC. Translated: CSFGTGGYGYTF.

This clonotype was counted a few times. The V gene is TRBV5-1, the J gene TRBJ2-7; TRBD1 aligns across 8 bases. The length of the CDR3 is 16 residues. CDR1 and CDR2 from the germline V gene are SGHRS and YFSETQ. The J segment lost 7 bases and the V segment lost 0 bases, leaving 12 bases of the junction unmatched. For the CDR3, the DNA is TGCGCCAGCAGCTTGGTCCACGATCAGGGGGCGGGAGAGCAGTACTTC. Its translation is CASSLVHDQGAGEQYF.

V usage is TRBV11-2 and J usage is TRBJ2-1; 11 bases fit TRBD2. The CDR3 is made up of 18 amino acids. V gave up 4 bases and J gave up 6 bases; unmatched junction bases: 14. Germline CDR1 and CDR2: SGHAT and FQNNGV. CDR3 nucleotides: TGTGCCAGCAGCTACGTTTGGGGGGGACTAGCGGTACCCAATGAGCAGTTCTTC. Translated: CASSYVWGGLAVPNEQFF.

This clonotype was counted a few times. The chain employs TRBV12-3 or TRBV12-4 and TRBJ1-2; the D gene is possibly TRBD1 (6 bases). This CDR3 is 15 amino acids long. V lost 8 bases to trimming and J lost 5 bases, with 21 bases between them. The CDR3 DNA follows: TGTGCCAGCGGTCTGGGGGGCCAGCTAAGTTATGGCTACACCTTC. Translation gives CASGLGGQLSYGYTF.

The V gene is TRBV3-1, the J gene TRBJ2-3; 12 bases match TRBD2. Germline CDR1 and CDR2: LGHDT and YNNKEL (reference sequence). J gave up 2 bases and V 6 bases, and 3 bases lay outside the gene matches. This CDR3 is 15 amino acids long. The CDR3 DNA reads TGTGCCAGCAGTCCTAGCGGGGGGGACACAGATACGCAGTATTTT. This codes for CASSPSGGDTDTQYF.

CDR3 DNA sequence: TGTGCCAGCGGGCACAGGGGGAACACTGAAGCTTTCTTT. It codes for CASGHRGNTEAFF. V gene TRBV6-5 combines with J gene TRBJ1-1, with 7 positions matching TRBD1. The J segment lost 1 base and the V segment lost 8 bases, leaving 4 bases of the junction unmatched. Germline CDR1 reads MNHEY; CDR2 reads SVGAGI. The CDR3 is 13 residues long.

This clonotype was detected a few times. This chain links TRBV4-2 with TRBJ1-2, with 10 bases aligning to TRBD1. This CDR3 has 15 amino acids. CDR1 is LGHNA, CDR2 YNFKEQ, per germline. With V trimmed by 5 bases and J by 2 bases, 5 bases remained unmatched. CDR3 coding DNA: TGTGCCAGCAGCGGCGGGACAGGGGTCAACTATGGCTACACCTTC. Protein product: CASSGGTGVNYGYTF.

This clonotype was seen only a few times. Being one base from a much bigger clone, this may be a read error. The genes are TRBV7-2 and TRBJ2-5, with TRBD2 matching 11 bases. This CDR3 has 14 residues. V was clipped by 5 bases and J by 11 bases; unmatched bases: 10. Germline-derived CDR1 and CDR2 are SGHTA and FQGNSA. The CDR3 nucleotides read TGTGCCAGCAGCCCTAGCGGGGGGAACGGTGAGCAGTACTTC. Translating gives CASSPSGGNGEQYF.

The CDR3 spells CASSLLPAGTQYF. DNA of the CDR3: TGTGCCAGCAGCCTACTACCAGCCGGCACGCAGTATTTT. This sequence joins TRBV13 and TRBJ2-3; D is undetermined. V was clipped by 5 bases and J by 9 bases, with 15 bases between them. Germline V lookup: CDR1 PRHDT, CDR2 FYEKMQ (reference sequence). This CDR3 is built from 13 residues.

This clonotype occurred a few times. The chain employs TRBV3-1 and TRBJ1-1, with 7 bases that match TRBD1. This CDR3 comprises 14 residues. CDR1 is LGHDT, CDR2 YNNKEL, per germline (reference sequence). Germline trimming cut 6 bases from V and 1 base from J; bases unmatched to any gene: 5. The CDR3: CASSPQGRNTEAFF. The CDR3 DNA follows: TGTGCCAGCAGTCCACAGGGGCGGAACACTGAAGCTTTCTTT.

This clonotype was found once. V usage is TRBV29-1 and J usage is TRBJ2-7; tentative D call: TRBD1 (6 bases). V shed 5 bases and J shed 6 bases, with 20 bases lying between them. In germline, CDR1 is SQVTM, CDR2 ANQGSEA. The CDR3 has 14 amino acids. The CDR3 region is CSVTAEQGLSEQYF. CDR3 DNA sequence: TGCAGCGTTACAGCGGAACAGGGATTAAGCGAGCAGTACTTC.

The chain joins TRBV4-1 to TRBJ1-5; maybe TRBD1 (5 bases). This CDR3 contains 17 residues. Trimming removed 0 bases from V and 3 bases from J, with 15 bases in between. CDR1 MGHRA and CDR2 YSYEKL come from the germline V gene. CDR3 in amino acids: CASSQDRGGGFNQPQHF. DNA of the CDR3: TGCGCCAGCAGCCAAGATCGGGGGGGAGGGTTCAATCAGCCCCAGCATTTT.

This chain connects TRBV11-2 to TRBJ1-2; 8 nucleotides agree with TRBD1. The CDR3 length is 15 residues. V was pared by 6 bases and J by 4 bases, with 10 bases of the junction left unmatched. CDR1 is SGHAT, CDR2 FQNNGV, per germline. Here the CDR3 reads CASRHYRGSSYGYTF. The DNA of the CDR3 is TGTGCCAGCAGGCATTACAGGGGGTCGTCCTATGGCTACACCTTC.

The CDR3 here is CASSCYRGEGYEQYF. CDR3 DNA sequence: TGTGCCAGCAGCTGTTACAGGGGGGAGGGCTACGAGCAGTACTTC. V usage is TRBV7-2 and J usage is TRBJ2-7; TRBD1 is a possible D gene (8 bases). CDR1 is SGHTA and CDR2 is FQGNSA in the germline V gene. The V end lost 4 bases, the J end lost 3 bases, and 16 bases lay between the germline ends. CDR3 length equals 15 residues.

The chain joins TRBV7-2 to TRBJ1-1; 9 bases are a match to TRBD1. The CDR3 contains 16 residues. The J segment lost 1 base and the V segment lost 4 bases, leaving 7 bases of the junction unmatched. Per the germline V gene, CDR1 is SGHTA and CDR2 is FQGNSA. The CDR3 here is CASSSLQGAGNTEAFF. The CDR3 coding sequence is TGTGCCAGCAGCTCCTTACAGGGGGCCGGGAACACTGAAGCTTTCTTT.

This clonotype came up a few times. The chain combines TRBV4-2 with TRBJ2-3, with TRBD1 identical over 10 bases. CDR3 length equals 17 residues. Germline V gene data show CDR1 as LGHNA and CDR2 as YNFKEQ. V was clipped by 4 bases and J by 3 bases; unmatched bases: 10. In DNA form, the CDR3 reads TGTGCCAGCAGCCCCATAGGGACAGGGGAGGGAACAGATACGCAGTATTTT. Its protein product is CASSPIGTGEGTDTQYF.

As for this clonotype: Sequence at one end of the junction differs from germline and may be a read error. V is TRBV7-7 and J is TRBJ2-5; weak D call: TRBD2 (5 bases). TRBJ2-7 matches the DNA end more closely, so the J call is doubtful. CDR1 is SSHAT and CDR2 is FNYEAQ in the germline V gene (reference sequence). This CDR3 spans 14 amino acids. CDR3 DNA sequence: TGTGCTAGCAGCTTAGGCATCCCGGGGAGCGAGCAGTACTTC. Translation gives CASSLGIPGSEQYF.

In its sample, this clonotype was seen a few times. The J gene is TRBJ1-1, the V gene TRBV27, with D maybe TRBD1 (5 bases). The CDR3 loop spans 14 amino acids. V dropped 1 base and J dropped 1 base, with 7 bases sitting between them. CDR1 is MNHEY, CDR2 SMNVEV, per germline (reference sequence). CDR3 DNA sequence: TGTGCCAGCAGTTTATGGCAGGGGAACACTGAAGCTTTCTTT. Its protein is CASSLWQGNTEAFF.

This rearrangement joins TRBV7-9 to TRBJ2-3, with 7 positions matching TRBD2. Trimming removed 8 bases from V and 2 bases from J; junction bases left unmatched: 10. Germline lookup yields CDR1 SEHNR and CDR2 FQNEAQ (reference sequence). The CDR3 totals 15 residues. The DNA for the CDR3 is TGTGCCAGCGTCTATTCGGGGGGTAACACAGATACGCAGTATTTT. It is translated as CASVYSGGNTDTQYF.

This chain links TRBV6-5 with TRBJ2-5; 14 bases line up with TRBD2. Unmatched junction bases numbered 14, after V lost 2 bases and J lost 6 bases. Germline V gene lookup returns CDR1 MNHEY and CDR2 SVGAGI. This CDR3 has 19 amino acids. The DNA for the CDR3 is TGTGCCAGCAGTTACCAGGGACTAGCGGGGGTTCCAAAGATGAAGACCCAGTACTTC. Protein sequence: CASSYQGLAGVPKMKTQYF.

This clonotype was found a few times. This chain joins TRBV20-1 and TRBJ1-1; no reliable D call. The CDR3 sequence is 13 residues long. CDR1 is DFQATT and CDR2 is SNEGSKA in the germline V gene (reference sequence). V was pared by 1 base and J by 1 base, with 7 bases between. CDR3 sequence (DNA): TGCAGTGCTAGAGGGTGGGCGAACACTGAAGCTTTCTTT. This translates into CSARGWANTEAFF.

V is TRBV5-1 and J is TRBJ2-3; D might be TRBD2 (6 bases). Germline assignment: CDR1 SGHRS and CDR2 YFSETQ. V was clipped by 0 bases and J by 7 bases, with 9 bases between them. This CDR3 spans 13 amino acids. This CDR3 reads CASSLGLGHTQYF. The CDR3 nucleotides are TGCGCCAGCAGCTTGGGACTAGGCCATACGCAGTATTTT. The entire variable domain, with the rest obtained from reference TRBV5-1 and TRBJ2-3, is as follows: KAGVTQTPRYLIKTRGQQVTLSCSPISGHRSVSWYQQTPGQGLQFLFEYFSETQRNKGNFPGRFSGRQFSNSRSEMNVSTLELGDSALYLCASSLGLGHTQYFGPGTRLTVL.

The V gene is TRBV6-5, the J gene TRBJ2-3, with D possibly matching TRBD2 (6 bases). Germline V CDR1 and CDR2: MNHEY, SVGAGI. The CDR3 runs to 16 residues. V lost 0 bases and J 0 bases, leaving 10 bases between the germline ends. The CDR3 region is CASSYSSLASTDTQYF. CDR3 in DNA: TGTGCCAGCAGTTACTCGAGTCTAGCGAGCACAGATACGCAGTATTTT.